The T cell receptor (beta chain) under discussion was sequenced for a study of monozygotic twins with inflammatory bowel disease. TCRdb reprocessed the 5' RACE reads and stores each CDR3 protein as one record, lacking DNA. Recorded for this sample: over 110,000 distinct CDR3 sequences. This CDR3 is 11 amino acids long. Germline CDR1 reads DFQATT; CDR2 reads SNEGSKA (reference sequence). The receptor comes from a human donor with ulcerative colitis or Crohn's disease, or a healthy co-twin of an affected twin (not recorded which). The chain employs TRBV20-1 and TRBJ1-2; the TCRdb call, TRBD1, lacks DNA for checking. Material for sequencing was blood. This CDR3 is CSGGEPYGYTF.